One and the same sample provided the 11 T cell receptor beta chains below, sequenced in a study of cytomegalovirus exposure and HLA in healthy donors (dated by TCRdb to the late 2010s). Receptor amplification or capture employed the immunoSEQ multiplex PCR assay. For the multiplex PCR, a mixture combining 60 forward primers for TCR Vbeta segments and 13 reverse primers for TCR Jbeta segments was used. TCRdb's version of the immuneACCESS table is confined to in-frame rearrangements and falls short of the full clone set. An unresolved V gene accounts for under half of the shortfall where checked; the remainder is of unknown origin. The sample has roughly 250,000 clones on record, roughly 86% of them singletons. Clones ranked in the top ten supply 1.5% to 2.5% of the sample. Material for sequencing was PBMCs. Receptor source: a woman aged 35 to 49 in good health and CMV-seropositive.

The V call is TRBV28, the J call TRBJ2-7; D is possibly TRBD2 (5 bases). CDR1 and CDR2 (germline): MDHEN, SYDVKM. V lost 8 bases to trimming and J lost 1 base, with 12 bases between them. The CDR3 has 13 amino acids. This chain's CDR3 is CASGTGSSYEQYF. Written as DNA, the CDR3 is TGTGCCAGCGGCACGGGATCTTCCTACGAGCAGTACTTC.

The chain couples TRBV2 to TRBJ1-3; TRBD1 agrees at 7 bases. CDR3 size: 14 residues. Germline V lookup: CDR1 SNHLY, CDR2 FYNNEI. Trimming took 7 bases from V and 0 from J; bases not matched to a gene: 3. The CDR3 here is CASTQGPSGNTIYF. In nucleotides, the CDR3 is TGTGCCAGCACACAGGGGCCCTCTGGAAACACCATATATTTT.

The table lists this clone with a count of one. This chain uses TRBV19 with TRBJ2-1, with a tentative D call TRBD2 (6 bases). Germline V CDR1 and CDR2: LNHDA, SQIVND (reference sequence). V was cut by 8 bases and J by 7 bases, with 24 bases left in between. The CDR3 has 16 amino acids. This chain's CDR3 is CASDPSVRGFGNEQFF. The DNA for the CDR3 is TGTGCCAGTGACCCTAGCGTGAGAGGGTTTGGAAATGAGCAGTTCTTC. Full variable domain (missing parts from reference TRBV19 and TRBJ2-1): DGGITQSPKYLFRKEGQNVTLSCEQNLNHDAMYWYRQDPGQGLRLIYYSQIVNDFQKGDIAEGYSVSREKKESFPLTVTSAQKNPTAFYLCASDPSVRGFGNEQFFGPGTRLTVL.

As regards this clone: Other DNA sequences in the same sample also yield this CDR3. The gene calls are TRBV6-5 and TRBJ2-3; 9 nucleotides line up with TRBD2. The CDR3 contains 16 residues. Trimming at V came to 0 bases and at J to 4 bases, leaving 5 bases not matched to a gene. Per germline, CDR1 MNHEY and CDR2 SVGAGI. The CDR3 here is CASSYSREGRADTQYF. In DNA form, the CDR3 reads TGTGCCAGCAGTTACTCGCGGGAGGGCCGCGCAGATACGCAGTATTTT.

The rearrangement uses TRBV6-5 and TRBJ2-1; D might be TRBD2 (6 bases). V gave up 6 bases and J gave up 6 bases, with 12 bases separating them. This CDR3 is built from 13 residues. From germline, CDR1 is MNHEY and CDR2 SVGAGI. Here the CDR3 reads CASRPGTLNEQFF. DNA of the CDR3: TGTGCCAGCAGGCCCGGGACTCTCAATGAGCAGTTCTTC.

This clone showed up just once. This sequence joins TRBV7-5 and TRBJ1-4. TRBV7-5 is classified as a pseudogene. The CDR3 contains 14 residues. The CDR3 here is CVRSPQTGGEKLFF. The DNA for the CDR3 is TGTGTCAGAAGCCCCCAGACCGGCGGGGAAAAACTGTTTTTT.

The genes are TRBV5-3 and TRBJ2-7, with 9 bases aligning to TRBD1. TRBV5-3 is an ORF for which the function is uncertain. V was clipped by 5 bases and J by 7 bases; unmatched bases: 16. This CDR3 is 16 amino acids long. The DNA for the CDR3 is TGTGCCAGAAGTTTAGTTGAGGGACAGGGTACTACGGAGCAGTACTTC. Translated: CARSLVEGQGTTEQYF.

This clone was counted only a few times. The rearrangement uses TRBV25-1 and TRBJ2-2, with 10 nucleotides matching TRBD1. Germline CDR1 MGHDK, CDR2 SYGVNS. The junction had 12 bases not matched to a gene; V was cut back by 8 bases and J by 6 bases. The CDR3 is 16 residues long. The CDR3 region is CASYETTGTGAGELFF. CDR3 DNA: TGTGCCAGCTATGAAACTACCGGGACAGGGGCCGGGGAGCTGTTTTTT.

The chain couples TRBV9 to TRBJ1-6; 8 positions agree with TRBD1. Losses at the gene ends were 3 bases for V and 2 bases for J; bases not matched to a gene: 4. CDR1 and CDR2 from the germline V gene are SGDLS and YYNGEE. The CDR3 runs 16 residues. The CDR3, as DNA: TGTGCCAGCAGCGGAGGGACAGGCACCTATAATTCACCCCTCCACTTT. It specifies CASSGGTGTYNSPLHF.

This clone was recorded a few times. V is TRBV2 and J is TRBJ1-6; D not resolved. With 6 bases removed from V and 0 bases from J, the gap between germline ends came to 9 bases. Germline CDR1 reads SNHLY; CDR2 reads FYNNEI. There are 15 residues in the CDR3. The CDR3 sequence: CASRAASSYNSPLHF. Here the CDR3 DNA reads TGTGCCAGCAGGGCTGCAAGCTCCTATAATTCACCCCTCCACTTT.

J is TRBJ2-7 and V is TRBV30; TRBD1 might be the D (5 bases). CDR1 and CDR2 (germline): GTSNPN, SVGIG (reference sequence). The V and J ends lost 4 bases and 2 bases respectively, with 9 bases between them. This CDR3 is built from 12 residues. In DNA, the CDR3 is TGTGCCTGGACCCTAGGGGCCTACGAGCAGTACTTC. Residues: CAWTLGAYEQYF.